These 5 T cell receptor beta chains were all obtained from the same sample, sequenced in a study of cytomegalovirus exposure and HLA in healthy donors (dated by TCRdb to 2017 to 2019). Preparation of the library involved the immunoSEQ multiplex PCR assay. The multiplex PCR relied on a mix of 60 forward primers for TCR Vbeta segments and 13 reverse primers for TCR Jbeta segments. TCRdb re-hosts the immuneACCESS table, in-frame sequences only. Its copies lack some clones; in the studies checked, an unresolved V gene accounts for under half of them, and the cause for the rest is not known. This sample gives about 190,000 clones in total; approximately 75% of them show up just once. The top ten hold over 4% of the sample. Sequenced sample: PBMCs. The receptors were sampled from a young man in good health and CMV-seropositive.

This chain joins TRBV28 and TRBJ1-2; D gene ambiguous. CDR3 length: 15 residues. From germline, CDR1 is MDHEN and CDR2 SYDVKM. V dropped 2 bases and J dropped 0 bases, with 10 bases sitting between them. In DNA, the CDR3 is TGTGCCAGCAGTTTAGTGGGGAGAGCTAACTATGGCTACACCTTC. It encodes CASSLVGRANYGYTF.

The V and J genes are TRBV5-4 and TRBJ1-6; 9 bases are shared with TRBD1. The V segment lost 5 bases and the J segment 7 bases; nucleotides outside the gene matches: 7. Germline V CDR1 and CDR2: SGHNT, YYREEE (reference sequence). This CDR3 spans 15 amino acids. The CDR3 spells CASRRDRAQNSPLHF. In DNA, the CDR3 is TGTGCCAGCAGACGGGACAGGGCTCAAAATTCACCCCTCCACTTT.

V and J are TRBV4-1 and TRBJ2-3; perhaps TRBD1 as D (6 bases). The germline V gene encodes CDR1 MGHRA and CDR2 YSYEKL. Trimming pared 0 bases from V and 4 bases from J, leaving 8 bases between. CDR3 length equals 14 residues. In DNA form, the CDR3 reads TGCGCCAGCAGCCAAGATACAGGGCCAGATACGCAGTATTTT. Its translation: CASSQDTGPDTQYF.

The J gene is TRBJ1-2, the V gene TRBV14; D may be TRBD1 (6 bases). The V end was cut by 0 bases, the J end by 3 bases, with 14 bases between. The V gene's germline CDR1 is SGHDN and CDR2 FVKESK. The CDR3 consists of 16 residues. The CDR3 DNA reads TGTGCCAGCAGCCAAGATCGGGGGGGCCGATACTATGGCTACACCTTC. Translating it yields CASSQDRGGRYYGYTF.

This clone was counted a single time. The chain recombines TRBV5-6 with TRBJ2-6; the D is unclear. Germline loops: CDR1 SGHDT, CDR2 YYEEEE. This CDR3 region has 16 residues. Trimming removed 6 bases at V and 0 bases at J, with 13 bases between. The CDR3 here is CASTLYSISGANVLTF. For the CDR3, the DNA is TGTGCCAGCACCCTCTACAGCATCTCTGGGGCCAACGTCCTGACTTTC.